Following are 5 T cell receptor beta chains from one sample sequenced in a study of immune heterogeneity within non-small cell lung tumors. Per sample, 450 to 600 ng of bulk tumor genomic DNA was the template used. The authors collected several far-apart biopsies from each primary tumor during surgery. Patients went through curative surgery, and their non-small cell lung cancer was untreated and newly diagnosed. The TCR beta CDR3 region was amplified by multiplex PCR employing 32 V and 13 J primers. TCRdb reprocessed the multiplex PCR reads with MiXCR, giving one entry per CDR3 protein. The sample contains 20,000 to 25,000 distinct CDR3 sequences, 28% of which appear only once. The sequenced material came from lung tumor tissue. Source of these receptors: a middle-aged man with non-small cell lung cancer.

This clonotype is labeled medium-sized. The chain employs TRBV6-1 and TRBJ2-7; TRBD1 matches at 7 bases. This CDR3 is built from 15 residues. Per the germline V gene, CDR1 is MNHNS and CDR2 is SASEGT. The trim removed 5 bases at V and 4 bases at J, leaving 11 bases unmatched. The chain's CDR3 is CASSPLRQGWYEQYF. The CDR3, as DNA: TGTGCCAGCAGTCCGCTAAGACAGGGTTGGTACGAGCAGTACTTC.

A remark on this clonotype: This may stem from a read error, because a much larger clone lies one nucleotide away. This chain uses TRBV5-4 with TRBJ2-7; D ambiguous. The CDR3 loop spans 15 amino acids. Trimming stripped 4 bases from V and 0 bases from J, with 14 bases between. CDR1 and CDR2 from the germline V gene are SGHNT and YYREEE (reference sequence). CDR3 bases: TGTGCCAGCAGCGCTTTAAGTAAGGGCTCCTACGAGCAGTACTTC. This translates into CASSALSKGSYEQYF.

By share, this clonotype ranks as medium-sized. The CDR3 DNA follows: TGTGCCAGCAGGTCGCCGGGGACAGGGCTGTCTGGCTACACCTTC. Translating gives CASRSPGTGLSGYTF. The J gene is TRBJ1-2, the V gene TRBV6-2 or TRBV6-3, with TRBD1 matching 9 bases. Trimming at V came to 6 bases and at J to 7 bases, leaving 12 bases not matched to a gene. CDR3 size: 15 residues. The germline CDR1 and CDR2 sequences are MNHEY and SVGEGT.

In this sample, this clonotype turned up a few times. V is TRBV27 and J is TRBJ1-5; no firm D call. This CDR3 spans 13 amino acids. CDR1 MNHEY and CDR2 SMNVEV come from the germline V gene (reference sequence). Trimming removed 5 bases at V and 9 bases at J, with 14 bases between. In nucleotides, the CDR3 is TGTGCCAGCAGTCGGGCTGCTTATGGGCCCCAGCATTTT. Amino acid sequence: CASSRAAYGPQHF.

About this clonotype itself: Being one base from a much bigger clone, this may be a read error. The chain is built from TRBV6-5 and TRBJ2-7; the D gene is possibly TRBD1 (5 bases). The CDR3 length is 13 residues. Germline V lookup: CDR1 MNHEY, CDR2 SVGAGI. CDR3 protein: CATSYRTGNEQYF. In nucleotides, the CDR3 is TGTGCCACCAGTTACAGGACGGGCAACGAGCAGTACTTC.